A single sample is the source of the 11 T cell receptor beta chains below, sequenced in a study of T cell changes during pregnancy in multiple sclerosis. TCRdb's table, derived via immunoSEQ multiplex PCR, lists solely in-frame clones and lacks some. The data show under 70,000 clones, approximately 92% seen once. Material: peripheral blood, obtained in the third trimester of pregnancy. The receptors stem from a female donor in good health, enrolled as a control in a pregnancy study.

The chain couples TRBV18 to TRBJ2-1; unclear D gene. Germline V gives CDR1 KGHSH, CDR2 LQKENI. Deletions cut 3 bases from V and 5 bases from J, with 11 bases between. CDR3 length: 14 residues. The CDR3, as DNA: TGTGCCAGCTCACCCAAACAGTCCGACAATGAGCAGTTCTTC. Translated, it gives CASSPKQSDNEQFF.

This chain joins TRBV5-5 and TRBJ2-7; D ambiguous. V was cut by 3 bases and J by 2 bases, with 15 bases left in between. Germline lookup yields CDR1 SGHKS and CDR2 YYEKEE (reference sequence). The CDR3 runs 15 residues. CDR3 bases: TGTGCCAGCAGCTCCGGTGAGTCCCTTACCTACGAGCAGTACTTC. Protein sequence: CASSSGESLTYEQYF.

In this sample, this clone turned up once. V and J are TRBV2 and TRBJ2-4; D might be TRBD1 (5 bases). V was shortened by 7 bases and J by 0 bases, with 10 bases between the two germline ends. Germline CDR1 and CDR2: SNHLY and FYNNEI. This CDR3 is built from 14 residues. The chain's CDR3 is CASMAGSAKNIQYF. The CDR3 DNA reads as TGTGCCAGCATGGCAGGGTCAGCCAAAAACATTCAGTACTTC.

The J gene is TRBJ1-4, the V gene TRBV5-5, with 8 bases lining up with TRBD1. The germline CDR1 and CDR2 sequences are SGHKS and YYEKEE (reference sequence). The CDR3 spans 15 residues. Trimming at V came to 4 bases and at J to 8 bases, leaving 10 bases not matched to a gene. In nucleotides, the CDR3 is TGTGCCAGCAGCGCCTTTGACAGGGGATGGGAAAAACTGTTTTTT. The encoded protein is CASSAFDRGWEKLFF.

This chain links TRBV5-6 with TRBJ1-5; 9 bases agree with TRBD1. CDR3 length: 13 amino acids. Germline values: CDR1 SGHDT, CDR2 YYEEEE. After removal of 4 bases from V and 5 bases from J, the junction contained 1 base not matched to a gene. The CDR3 is CASSRDRDQPQHF. The CDR3 bases are TGTGCCAGCAGCCGGGACAGGGATCAGCCCCAGCATTTT.

The chain is built from TRBV7-9 and TRBJ2-5; D is perhaps TRBD1 (6 bases). The germline V and J ends were trimmed by 5 bases and 2 bases, with 18 bases remaining between them. CDR1 and CDR2 from the germline V gene are SEHNR and FQNEAQ (reference sequence). This CDR3 region has 16 residues. The CDR3 region has the DNA TGTGCCAGCAGCCCCAGCCGGACAGCTATACAAGAGACCCAGTACTTC. It encodes CASSPSRTAIQETQYF.

The chain combines TRBV7-2 with TRBJ1-2, with D maybe TRBD1 (6 bases). Germline loops: CDR1 SGHTA, CDR2 FQGNSA. Trimming removed 4 bases from V and 7 bases from J, with 13 bases in between. CDR3 length: 13 amino acids. Written as DNA, the CDR3 is TGTGCCAGCAGCTCGGACAGTTACACTGGCTACACCTTC. As protein: CASSSDSYTGYTF.

The gene calls are TRBV21-1 and TRBJ2-1; TRBD1, the D gene given by the table, was not confirmed from the DNA. TRBV21-1 is annotated as a pseudogene. The CDR3 length is 16 residues. DNA of the CDR3: TGTGCCAGCAGCAAAGAGGGACAGGGCCTCCACGATGAGCAGTTCTTC. This sequence encodes CASSKEGQGLHDEQFF.

This clone was seen a single time. This chain's CDR3 is CASSHRGGETQYF. The CDR3 DNA reads TGTGCCAGCAGCCACAGGGGTGGTGAGACCCAGTACTTC. The V gene is TRBV7-9, the J gene TRBJ2-5, with 7 nucleotides matching TRBD1. The CDR3 spans 13 residues. Germline V gene lookup returns CDR1 SEHNR and CDR2 FQNEAQ (reference sequence). The J segment lost 5 bases and the V segment lost 5 bases, leaving 5 bases of the junction unmatched.

This rearrangement joins TRBV9 to TRBJ1-4; 7 nucleotides match TRBD1. V dropped 3 bases and J dropped 3; count of bases not matched to a gene: 14. Per the germline V gene, CDR1 is SGDLS and CDR2 is YYNGEE. The CDR3 runs 18 residues. The CDR3 loop is CASSADREVTGSNEKLFF. DNA for the CDR3: TGTGCCAGCAGCGCCGACAGGGAGGTCACCGGGTCTAATGAAAAACTGTTTTTT.

The chain couples TRBV7-3 to TRBJ2-2; TRBD2 matches at 8 bases. Looked up from germline, CDR1 is SGHTA and CDR2 is FQGTGA. V shed 5 bases, J shed 2 bases, and the junction held 13 bases outside the gene matches. This CDR3 region has 18 residues. CDR3 in amino acids: CASSLMGGGPTNTGELFF. CDR3 DNA sequence: TGTGCCAGCAGCCTCATGGGCGGGGGGCCGACTAACACCGGGGAGCTGTTTTTT.